The table lists the clone carrying this T cell receptor delta chain with a few counts. No antigen is known for it. The protein in TCRdb stems from a much larger clone and differs at residue 3 from this DNA's translation, likely a read error; here the protein is translated from the DNA. These data are taken from a study of γδ T cells in repeated Plasmodium falciparum infection. Study at large: Malian children with intense seasonal malaria exposure were compared with matched Australian children. Sampling occurred at baseline, pre-infection for selected infections, and 21 days post-infection. Study outcomes and limitations: One small rural Malian village, predominantly a single ethnic group, supplied the cohort.

TCRdb called clones from the multiplex PCR reads again using CATT. The table includes more than 45,000 delta-chain clones, around 1.8% detected once. Material: gamma-delta T cells from blood. The clonotype was recovered from a pool of human donors (malaria-infected and uninfected, not separated).

This CDR3 reads CAIGVRPSYVGWGNRRLTAQLFF. CDR3 nucleotide sequence: TGTGCTATTGGGGTTCGACCTTCCTACGTGGGCTGGGGGAATCGGAGGTTGACAGCACAACTCTTCTTT. V usage is TRDV1 and J usage is TRDJ2; D is possibly TRDD2 (9 bases). The CDR3 extends over 23 amino acids. Germline V gene sequence: CDR1 TSWWSYY, CDR2 QGS.